One and the same sample provided the 9 T cell receptor beta chains below, sequenced in a study of T cell clonality in common variable immunodeficiency. No antigen has been identified for these receptors. The data were produced by immunoSEQ multiplex PCR, yet TCRdb's version contains in-frame clones alone and is incomplete. The profile covers some 27,000 clones, none occurring a single time. Notes on the study in general: In common variable immunodeficiency, TCR beta chains reportedly carried fewer deletions and N-nucleotide insertions.

Material: peripheral blood mononuclear cells. These TCRs come from a human donor with common variable immunodeficiency.

In its sample, this clone was seen many times. Coverage ceases 3 residues before the CDR3 finishes, and the germline J gene fills in the end. The chain is built from TRBV4-1 and TRBJ2-7; the D gene is possibly TRBD1 (5 bases). V was shortened by 0 bases and J by 3 bases, with 15 bases between the two germline ends. CDR1 and CDR2 (germline): MGHRA, YSYEKL. The CDR3 length is 16 residues. The CDR3 DNA, read in part, is TGCGCCAGCAGCCAAGATCGTCAGACAGAGATCTACGAG. It is translated as CASSQDRQTEIYE. In full, the CDR3 is CASSQDRQTEIYEQYF.

Comment on this clone: The junction does not match germline at one end; this may be a read error. The DNA ends 3 residues before the CDR3 does, and the rest of the CDR3 is filled in from the germline J gene. This chain connects TRBV7-2 to TRBJ1-5; a weak D match, TRBD1 (6 bases). Germline-derived CDR1 and CDR2 are SGHTA and FQGNSA. This CDR3 contains 14 residues. The covered CDR3 bases are TGTGTCAGCAGCTTAGTCGGGACACCCCAGCCC. Translated, it gives CVSSLVGTPQP. The CDR3 in full is CVSSLVGTPQPQHF. The whole variable domain, filled in from reference TRBV7-2 and TRBJ1-5, reads GAGVSQSPSNKVTEKGKDVELRCDPISGHTALYWYRQSLGQGLEFLIYFQGNSAPDKSGLPSDRFSAERTGGSVSTLTIQRTQQEDSAVYLCVSSLVGTPQPQHFGDGTRLSIL.

The sample holds a few counts of this clone. The read ends 3 residues shy of where the CDR3 ends; the end is completed using the germline J gene. The gene calls are TRBV30 and TRBJ2-2; maybe TRBD2 (5 bases). With 4 bases removed from V and 5 bases from J, the gap between germline ends came to 20 bases. There are 16 residues in the CDR3. CDR1 is GTSNPN, CDR2 SVGIG, per germline (reference sequence). CDR3 DNA (partial): TGTGCCTGGAAGAGACACCTTACGGGGTTTACCGGGGAG. Encoded protein: CAWKRHLTGFTGE. The complete CDR3 reads CAWKRHLTGFTGELFF.

By share, this clone counts as medium-sized (0.01 to 0.1%). Read coverage stops 3 residues before the CDR3 terminus; the germline J gene supplies the remainder. The chain uses TRBV14 and TRBJ2-3; perhaps TRBD2 as D (6 bases). The V and J ends lost 3 bases and 2 bases respectively, with 15 bases between them. Germline CDR1 reads SGHDN; CDR2 reads FVKESK. CDR3 size: 16 residues. The CDR3 is CASSQARDSLTDTQYF. CDR3 DNA (partial): TGTGCCAGCAGCCAGGCCCGGGACTCTCTCACAGATACG.

A note on this clone: The read stops 3 residues short of the end of the CDR3; the missing end is completed from the germline J gene. V and J are TRBV2 and TRBJ2-7; 7 bases line up with TRBD2. The CDR3 length is 14 residues. Germline values: CDR1 SNHLY, CDR2 FYNNEI. Trimming at V came to 10 bases and at J to 0 bases, leaving 9 bases not matched to a gene. The CDR3 sequence: CATKSGTSSYEQYF. Incomplete CDR3 DNA: TGTGCCACCAAAAGCGGGACCAGCTCCTACGAG.

This clone was counted many times. The DNA ends 3 residues before the CDR3 does, and the rest of the CDR3 is filled in from the germline J gene. The chain has TRBV5-1 and TRBJ2-1, with 7 positions matching TRBD2. The CDR3 spans 16 residues. Germline V lookup: CDR1 SGHRS, CDR2 YFSETQ. With 0 bases clipped from V and 6 bases from J, the junction kept 9 bases outside the gene matches. Here the CDR3 reads CASSLGPGGGGNEQFF. Incomplete CDR3 DNA: TGCGCCAGCAGCTTGGGTCCGGGGGGAGGTGGCAATGAG.

This clone qualifies as medium-sized. The CDR3 end lies 3 residues beyond the end of the read and is filled in from the germline J gene. This chain connects TRBV29-1 to TRBJ2-5; D remains ambiguous. Trimming took 7 bases from V and 5 from J, leaving 11 bases between them. The CDR3 runs 11 residues. Per germline, CDR1 SQVTM and CDR2 ANQGSEA. The part of the CDR3 DNA that was read is TGCAGCGCCACCCTCAGGGAGACC. Translation: CSATLRET. The complete CDR3 reads CSATLRETQYF.

For this clone: The read terminates 3 residues ahead of where the CDR3 ends, so the germline J gene completes it. V is TRBV7-9 and J is TRBJ1-1; D gene unclear. The CDR3 covers 14 residues. The ends were cut back, 5 bases at V and 5 bases at J, with 15 bases in the middle. Germline V CDR1 and CDR2: SEHNR, FQNEAQ (reference sequence). The sequenced part of the CDR3 DNA is TGTGCCAGCAGCCCCAGCCGGGGAGAAACTGAA. This encodes CASSPSRGETE. The entire CDR3 protein is CASSPSRGETEAFF.

This clone has a handful of counts. From the germline J gene comes the end of the CDR3, since the read stops 3 residues before it. The V gene is TRBV10-2, the J gene TRBJ2-7; TRBD1 matches at 7 bases. The CDR3 loop spans 13 amino acids. The germline gives CDR1 WSHSY, CDR2 SAAADI. V trimming: 6 bases; J trimming: 1 base; junction bases outside the gene matches: 3. The sequenced part of the CDR3 DNA is TGCGCCAGCAGAGCGACAGGGTCCTACGAG. Its translation: CASRATGSYE. The whole CDR3 sequence reads CASRATGSYEQYF.